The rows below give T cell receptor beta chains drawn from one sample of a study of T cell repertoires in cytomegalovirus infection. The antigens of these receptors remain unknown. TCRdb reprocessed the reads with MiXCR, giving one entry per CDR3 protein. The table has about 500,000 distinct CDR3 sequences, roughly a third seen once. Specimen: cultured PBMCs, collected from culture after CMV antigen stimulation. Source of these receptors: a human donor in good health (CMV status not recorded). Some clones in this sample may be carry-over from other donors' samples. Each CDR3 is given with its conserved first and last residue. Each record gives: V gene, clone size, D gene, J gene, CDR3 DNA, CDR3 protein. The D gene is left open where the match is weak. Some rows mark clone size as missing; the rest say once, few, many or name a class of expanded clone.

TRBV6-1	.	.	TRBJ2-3	TGTGCCAGCAGTAAGGGGGGCTCCGAAGATACGCAGTATTTT	CASSKGGSEDTQYF
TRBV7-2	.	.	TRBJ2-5	TGTGCCAGCGCCCCGGAGGGAGAGACCCAGTACTTC	CASAPEGETQYF
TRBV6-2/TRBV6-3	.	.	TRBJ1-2	TGTGCCAGCAGTTACAAATTGCGGGAAAACTATGGCTACACCTTC	CASSYKLRENYGYTF
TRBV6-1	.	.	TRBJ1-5	TGTGCCAGCAGTGAAGGACGTGGCAGGGCCCTAAGCAATCAGCCCCAGCATTTT	CASSEGRGRALSNQPQHF
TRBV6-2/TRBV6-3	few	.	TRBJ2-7	TGTGCCAGCAGTTACGTTTCGGCCAAGCAGTACTTC	CASSYVSAKQYF
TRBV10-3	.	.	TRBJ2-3	TGTGCCATCAGGGACGACAACACAGATACGCAGTATTTT	CAIRDDNTDTQYF
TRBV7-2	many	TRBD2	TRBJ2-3	TGTGCCAGCAGCTTACTGGGGGGGGGCACAGATACGCAGTATTTT	CASSLLGGGTDTQYF
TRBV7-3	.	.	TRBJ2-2	TGTGCCAGCAGCCCTTTATTGCGGGATGATTTGTCCGGGGAGCTGTTTTTT	CASSPLLRDDLSGELFF
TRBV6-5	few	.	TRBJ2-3	TGTGCCAGCAGTTACTCTTACGGAGGGGAAGCCTTAGATACGCAGTATTTT	CASSYSYGGEALDTQYF
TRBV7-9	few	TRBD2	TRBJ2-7	TGTGCCAGCAGCTCTCCCCCGACTAGCGGGAGCGACGAGCAGTACTTC	CASSSPPTSGSDEQYF
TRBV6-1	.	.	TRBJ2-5	TGTGCCAGCAGTATGGGATTGGAGACCCAGTACTTC	CASSMGLETQYF
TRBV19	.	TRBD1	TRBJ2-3	TGTGCCAGTAGCCTGGGGACAGGTAGTTCTTTCACAGATACGCAGTATTTT	CASSLGTGSSFTDTQYF
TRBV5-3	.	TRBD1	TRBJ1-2	TGTGCCAGCAGCCTACGGGACAGCTATGGCTACACCTTC	CASSLRDSYGYTF
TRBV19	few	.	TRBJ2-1	TGTGCCAGTAGTATAGATATGAACAGAGAAACTCACAATGAGCAGTTCTTC	CASSIDMNRETHNEQFF
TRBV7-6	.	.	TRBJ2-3	TGTGCCAGCAGAATTAGCGGAGATACGCAGTATTTT	CASRISGDTQYF
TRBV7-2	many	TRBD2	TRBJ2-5	TGTGCCAGCAGCTTAGTAGGCGGGAGCCAAGAGACCCAGTACTTC	CASSLVGGSQETQYF
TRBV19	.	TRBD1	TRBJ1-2	TGTGCCAGTACCATACAGGGGGGTCATAACTATGGCTACACCTTC	CASTIQGGHNYGYTF
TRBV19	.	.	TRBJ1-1	TGTGCCAGTAGCACCGGCCCCCTGAAAGGGACTGAAGCTTTCTTT	CASSTGPLKGTEAFF
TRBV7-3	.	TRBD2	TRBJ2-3	TGTGCCAGCAGCTTCGGACTAGCGGGGGAAACAGATACGCAGTATTTT	CASSFGLAGETDTQYF
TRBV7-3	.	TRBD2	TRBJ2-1	TGTGCCAGCAGCTCAGGGGGACTAGCGGGAGCCTACAATGAGCAGTTCTTC	CASSSGGLAGAYNEQFF
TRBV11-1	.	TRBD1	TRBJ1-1	TGTGCCAGCAGCTTAAGGTCAGGACAGGGCACTGAAGCTTTCTTT	CASSLRSGQGTEAFF
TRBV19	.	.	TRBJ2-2	TGTGCCAGTAGTATGGAAATTTTGGGCAGGCCCTACACCGGGGAGCTGTTTTTT	CASSMEILGRPYTGELFF
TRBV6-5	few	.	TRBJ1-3	TGTGCCAGCAGTTATATGGCGAGCGGAAACACCATATATTTT	CASSYMASGNTIYF
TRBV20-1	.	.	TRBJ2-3	TGCAGTGCTAGAGATAATGAGCGAGACACAGATACGCAGTATTTT	CSARDNERDTDTQYF
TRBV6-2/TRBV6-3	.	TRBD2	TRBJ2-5	TGTGCCAGCAGTTACATGGCGCTAGCGGGAGGGCCAGAGACCCAGTACTTC	CASSYMALAGGPETQYF
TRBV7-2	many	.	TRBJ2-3	TGTGCCAGCAGCCCCCGGACCTACAGGGCCACAGATACGCAGTATTTT	CASSPRTYRATDTQYF
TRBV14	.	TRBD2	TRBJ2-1	TGTGCCAGCAGCCCTCTAGCGGGAGCAAATGAGCAGTTCTTC	CASSPLAGANEQFF
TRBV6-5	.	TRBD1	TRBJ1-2	TGTGCCAGCAGTTACTCGAATCCGGGACAGGGGATCGGCGGCTACACCTTC	CASSYSNPGQGIGGYTF
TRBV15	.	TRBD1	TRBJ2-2	TGTGCCACCAGCAGACTCGACAGGGGGCTGAACGGGGAGCTGTTTTTT	CATSRLDRGLNGELFF
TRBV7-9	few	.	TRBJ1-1	TGTGCCAGCAGCCACGGGGGGGACGACACTGAAGCTTTCTTT	CASSHGGDDTEAFF
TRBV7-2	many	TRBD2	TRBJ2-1	TGTGCCAGCAGCTTGTTAGCGGGAGCCTACAATGAGCAGTTCTTC	CASSLLAGAYNEQFF
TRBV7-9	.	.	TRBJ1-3	TGTGCCAGCAGCTTAGTAGTCGGTATCTCTGGAAACACCATATATTTT	CASSLVVGISGNTIYF